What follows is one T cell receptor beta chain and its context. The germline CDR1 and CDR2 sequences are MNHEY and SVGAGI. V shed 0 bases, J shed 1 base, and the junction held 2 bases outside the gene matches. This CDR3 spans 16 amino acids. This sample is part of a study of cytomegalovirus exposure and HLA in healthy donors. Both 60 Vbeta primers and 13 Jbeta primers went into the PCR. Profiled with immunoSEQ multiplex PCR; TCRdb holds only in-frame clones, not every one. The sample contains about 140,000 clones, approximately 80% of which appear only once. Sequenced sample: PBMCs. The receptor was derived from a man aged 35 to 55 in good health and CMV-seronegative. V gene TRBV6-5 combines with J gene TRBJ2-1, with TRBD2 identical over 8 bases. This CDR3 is CASSYSSGGSYNEQFF. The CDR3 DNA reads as TGTGCCAGCAGTTACTCTTCGGGAGGGTCCTACAATGAGCAGTTCTTC.